This T cell receptor (beta chain) was retrieved from a study of blood T cell repertoires in COVID-19. Background on the study: Acute and convalescent COVID-19 specimens originated in the United States, Italy and Spain. The analysed material was cDNA or gDNA that came from T cells, B-cell-depleted T cells, or PBMCs.

This clone was seen only once. How the authors handled the data: Nucleated cell number was recorded as an estimate derived from reference gene primer amplification. Assay used: immunoSEQ multiplex PCR; TCRdb lists only in-frame clones, some missing. The V and J calls and clone size come from that table; D and trimming were worked out from the DNA. The table includes 200,000 to 300,000 clones, approximately 84% detected once. The receptor's source is a man in his forties or fifties with acute or convalescent COVID-19. The sequenced material came from peripheral blood.

The CDR3 nucleotides are TGTGCCAGCAGCTTGAGCCTTAGCAATGAGCAGTTCTTC. This translates into CASSLSLSNEQFF. This chain uses TRBV5-8 with TRBJ2-1; no firm D call. The V and J ends lost 1 base and 6 bases respectively, with 8 bases between them. The CDR3 runs to 13 residues. Germline CDR1 SGHTS, CDR2 YDEGEE.